This T cell receptor beta chain was profiled in a study of control samples from healthy donors and cancer patients. TCRdb's table, derived via immunoSEQ multiplex PCR, lists solely in-frame clones and lacks some. Among under 70,000 clones listed, around nine tenths were seen once. Germline CDR1 LGHDT, CDR2 YNNKEL (reference sequence). Trimming took off 5 bases at V and 6 bases at J, with 19 bases between the two ends. The CDR3 has 16 residues. The sequenced material came from PBMCs. The TCR sequence derives from a woman aged 45 to 65 with colorectal cancer. J is TRBJ2-2 and V is TRBV3-1 (or the pseudogene TRBV3-2); maybe TRBD2 (6 bases). The DNA for the CDR3 is TGTGCCAGCAGCGCTCGCACGGGGAGGCCCGCCGGGGAGCTGTTTTTT. Encoded protein: CASSARTGRPAGELFF.